The 21 T cell receptor beta chains below all came from one sample that was sequenced in a study of CD8 T cells in Susac syndrome. RNA, at about 0.45 to 1 ug, was reverse transcribed with random hexamers. One entry per CDR3 protein, called by TCRdb with MiXCR from the immunoSEQ multiplex PCR reads. The sample includes approximately 230,000 distinct CDR3 sequences, just over 90% of them seen just once. Source material: CD4+ T cells from PBMCs. The receptor set was obtained from a human donor with multiple sclerosis.

The table lists this clonotype with a count of one. The chain carries TRBV30 and TRBJ1-3; no clear D gene. From germline, CDR1 is GTSNPN and CDR2 SVGIG (reference sequence). This CDR3 has 11 residues. With 0 bases removed from V and 6 bases from J, the gap between germline ends came to 3 bases. The CDR3 nucleotides are TGTGCCTGGAGTGTAAAAAACACCATATATTTT. It yields the protein CAWSVKNTIYF.

The V and J genes are TRBV5-1 and TRBJ2-4; no firm D call. The CDR3 is 14 amino acids. Trimming removed 0 bases at V and 2 bases at J, with 6 bases between. Per germline, CDR1 SGHRS and CDR2 YFSETQ. CDR3 region: CASSLEGTKNIQYF. The DNA for the CDR3 is TGCGCCAGCAGCTTGGAAGGGACCAAAAACATTCAGTACTTC.

The rearrangement links TRBV5-1 to TRBJ1-2; maybe TRBD1 (5 bases). The CDR3 runs to 13 residues. V gave up 4 bases and J gave up 4 bases, with 11 bases separating them. The germline CDR1 and CDR2 sequences are SGHRS and YFSETQ. CDR3 DNA sequence: TGCGCCAGCAGCGCGGACATCCCCTATGGCTACACCTTC. Amino acid sequence: CASSADIPYGYTF.

The J gene is TRBJ2-1, the V gene TRBV12-3 or TRBV12-4; TRBD2 matches at 8 bases. Unmatched junction bases numbered 5, after V lost 6 bases and J lost 10 bases. The CDR3 has 12 amino acids. CDR3: CASRPTSGEQFF. CDR3 coding DNA: TGTGCCAGCAGACCTACTAGCGGCGAGCAGTTCTTC.

The chain couples TRBV18 to TRBJ2-1, with a tentative D call TRBD2 (6 bases). Trimming removed 2 bases at V and 8 bases at J, with 16 bases between. CDR1 is KGHSH and CDR2 is LQKENI in the germline V gene. The CDR3 length is 15 residues. CDR3 amino acids: CASSPGQPSAYEQFF. The CDR3 DNA reads as TGTGCCAGCTCACCAGGGCAGCCTAGCGCGTATGAGCAGTTCTTC.

The J gene is TRBJ2-5, the V gene TRBV20-1; D is perhaps TRBD1 (6 bases). Germline CDR1 reads DFQATT; CDR2 reads SNEGSKA (reference sequence). V was clipped by 5 bases and J by 2 bases, with 15 bases between them. The CDR3 is made up of 14 amino acids. CDR3 in amino acids: CSAFRTRGQETQYF. The CDR3, as DNA: TGCAGTGCTTTTCGAACTAGGGGGCAAGAGACCCAGTACTTC.

In DNA form, the CDR3 reads TGCAGTGCTAGAGCTGGGGGATATACGCAGTATTTT. Encoded protein: CSARAGGYTQYF. The chain joins TRBV20-1 to TRBJ2-3; TRBD1 or TRBD2 may be the D gene (5 bases each). The CDR3 contains 12 residues. Trimming shortened V by 1 base and J by 7 bases, and 9 bases separated the two germline ends. Germline values: CDR1 DFQATT, CDR2 SNEGSKA (reference sequence).

V and J are TRBV6-1 and TRBJ1-1, with D maybe TRBD1 (6 bases). Germline V lookup: CDR1 MNHNS, CDR2 SASEGT. The V end was cut by 7 bases, the J end by 4 bases, with 16 bases between. CDR3 length: 14 amino acids. CDR3 amino acids: CASTPLRGSTEAFF. The DNA of the CDR3 is TGTGCCAGCACTCCCCTTAGGGGGTCCACTGAAGCTTTCTTT.

The chain links TRBV7-3 to TRBJ2-3; D is unclear. CDR3 length equals 12 residues. The germline V gene has CDR1 SGHTA and CDR2 FQGTGA. V lost 5 bases to trimming and J lost 6 bases, with 9 bases between them. The CDR3 DNA is TGTGCCAGCAGCCCCCATGCGGATACGCAGTATTTT. Amino acid sequence: CASSPHADTQYF. The whole variable domain, remainder taken from reference TRBV7-3 and TRBJ2-3, is GAGVSQTPSNKVTEKGKYVELRCDPISGHTALYWYRQSLGQGPEFLIYFQGTGAADDSGLPNDRFFAVRPEGSVSTLKIQRTERGDSAVYLCASSPHADTQYFGPGTRLTVL.

This clonotype appeared once. The CDR3 region is CSADLTSGGPSGIRQFF. The CDR3 nucleotides read TGCAGCGCCGACCTCACCTCGGGGGGGCCCTCGGGCATACGGCAGTTCTTC. This chain joins TRBV29-1 and TRBJ2-1; 8 bases map to TRBD2. Germline CDR1 and CDR2: SQVTM and ANQGSEA. The CDR3 covers 17 residues. Unmatched junction bases numbered 26, after V lost 7 bases and J lost 12 bases.

The chain joins TRBV27 to TRBJ2-1; the match to TRBD2 covers 14 bases. J lost 2 bases, V lost 3 bases, and 9 bases had no gene match. The CDR3 has 19 residues. The germline gives CDR1 MNHEY, CDR2 SMNVEV (reference sequence). The CDR3 protein is CASSLRGTSGRGAYNEQFF. In DNA form, the CDR3 reads TGTGCCAGCAGTTTGAGAGGGACTAGCGGGAGAGGCGCCTACAATGAGCAGTTCTTC.

The rearrangement joins TRBV12-3 or TRBV12-4 to TRBJ1-2; D is ambiguous. CDR3 length: 16 amino acids. V lost 6 bases to trimming and J lost 5 bases, with 22 bases between them. The CDR3 DNA reads TGTGCCAGCAGCCTCAACAACCCCACAGAAGGTTATGGCTACACCTTC. Amino acid sequence: CASSLNNPTEGYGYTF.

The rearrangement links TRBV20-1 to TRBJ2-1; a weak D match, TRBD2 (6 bases). Germline-derived CDR1 and CDR2 are DFQATT and SNEGSKA (reference sequence). The CDR3 runs 14 residues. The germline V and J ends were trimmed by 3 bases and 2 bases, with 11 bases remaining between them. The CDR3 region has the DNA TGCAGTGCTAGTGGTAGCGGTACCTACAATGAGCAGTTCTTC. It encodes CSASGSGTYNEQFF.

There are a few counts of this clonotype. This chain links TRBV18 with TRBJ2-5; D gene ambiguous. The CDR3 extends over 13 amino acids. Trimming left V 1 base short and J 5 bases short, with 8 bases between. CDR1 and CDR2 from the germline V gene are KGHSH and LQKENI. CDR3 nucleotides: TGTGCCAGCTCACCACGTTTGGGGGAGACCCAGTACTTC. This codes for CASSPRLGETQYF.

The chain joins TRBV7-2 to TRBJ2-1; TRBD2 matches 10 bases. V gave up 5 bases and J gave up 6 bases; unmatched junction bases: 4. The CDR3 spans 14 residues. Germline values: CDR1 SGHTA, CDR2 FQGNSA. Here the CDR3 DNA reads TGTGCCAGCAGCCCCCTAGCGGGGGTCAATGAGCAGTTCTTC. Its translation is CASSPLAGVNEQFF.

The chain combines TRBV27 with TRBJ1-4, with a tentative D call TRBD1 (6 bases). Trimming left V 3 bases short and J 5 bases short, with 10 bases between. CDR3 length equals 14 residues. CDR1 and CDR2 (germline): MNHEY, SMNVEV (reference sequence). For the CDR3, the DNA is TGTGCCAGCAGTTTGAGGACAGAAAATGAAAAACTGTTTTTT. The encoded protein is CASSLRTENEKLFF.

This chain uses TRBV5-1 with TRBJ2-7; TRBD2 matches at 12 bases. The V segment lost 2 bases and the J segment 4 bases; nucleotides outside the gene matches: 4. The CDR3 covers 15 residues. Germline CDR1 is SGHRS and CDR2 is YFSETQ. CDR3 amino acids: CASSLGLAGPYEQYF. Here the CDR3 DNA reads TGCGCCAGCAGCTTAGGACTAGCGGGACCTTACGAGCAGTACTTC.

The J gene is TRBJ2-2, the V gene TRBV20-1, with 7 bases that match TRBD1. V gave up 5 bases and J gave up 4 bases; unmatched junction bases: 13. The CDR3 runs to 16 residues. The germline V gene encodes CDR1 DFQATT and CDR2 SNEGSKA (reference sequence). The CDR3 loop reads CSARYGTALGTGELFF. DNA for the CDR3: TGCAGTGCTCGATACGGGACAGCTCTTGGCACCGGGGAGCTGTTTTTT.

The chain employs TRBV18 and TRBJ2-6; D gene ambiguous. The CDR3 runs 16 residues. Germline lookup yields CDR1 KGHSH and CDR2 LQKENI. V was cut by 3 bases and J by 4 bases, with 13 bases left in between. This chain's CDR3 is CASSPPSSPGANVLTF. The DNA of the CDR3 is TGTGCCAGCTCACCCCCGAGCTCCCCCGGGGCCAACGTCCTGACTTTC.

The CDR3 DNA reads as TGTGCCAGCAGCTTAGCGGAGACAGGGGGCTACGAGCAGTACTTC. This translates into CASSLAETGGYEQYF. The gene calls are TRBV7-8 and TRBJ2-7; 9 nucleotides agree with TRBD1. The V and J ends lost 0 bases and 3 bases, in that order; junction bases with no gene match: 3. This CDR3 spans 15 amino acids. Germline V lookup: CDR1 SGHVS, CDR2 FQNEAQ.

The gene calls are TRBV27 and TRBJ2-7; possible D gene TRBD2, 6 bases. The CDR3 is 14 residues long. V was trimmed by 10 bases and J by 4 bases, leaving 20 bases between them. Looked up from germline, CDR1 is MNHEY and CDR2 is SMNVEV (reference sequence). The CDR3 nucleotides are TGTGCCACACGGGGGTTCGCCCCCCCTTACGAGCAGTACTTC. Amino acid sequence: CATRGFAPPYEQYF.